Below are 25 T cell receptor beta chains sequenced from a single sample in a study of CXCR3-negative and CXCR3-positive naive CD8 T cells. With UMI labels, 5' RACE was used to prepare the TRB cDNA libraries. TCRdb reprocessed the 5' RACE reads, with one entry per CDR3 protein and no DNA. The table for this sample gives under 65,000 distinct CDR3 sequences. Sequenced input: memory CD8+ T cells from blood. The receptors come from a human donor in good health. Some clones in this sample may be carry-over from other donors' samples.

This chain joins TRBV7-3 and TRBJ2-1. Germline V CDR1 and CDR2: SGHTA, FQGTGA. The CDR3 consists of 15 residues. This CDR3 is CASSSHEDASNEQFF.

This chain uses TRBV6-4 with TRBJ1-5; TCRdb indicates TRBD1, and absent DNA this call remains unverified. The length of the CDR3 is 14 residues. Looked up from germline, CDR1 is MRHNA and CDR2 is SNTAGT. The CDR3 region is CASSATGEGQPQHF.

The CDR3 protein is CSARPGQVEAFF. The J gene is TRBJ1-1, the V gene TRBV20-1; the TCRdb call, TRBD1, lacks DNA for checking. This CDR3 is 12 amino acids long. CDR1 is DFQATT, CDR2 SNEGSKA, per germline (reference sequence).

The chain links TRBV9 to TRBJ1-4; checking the TCRdb D call of TRBD1 is not possible without DNA. Germline assignment: CDR1 SGDLS and CDR2 YYNGEE. The CDR3 contains 15 residues. CDR3 sequence reads: CASSAGDSLNEKLFF.

The genes are TRBV11-2 and TRBJ2-2; absent DNA, TCRdb's TRBD1 call cannot be checked. CDR1 and CDR2 from the germline V gene are SGHAT and FQNNGV. This CDR3 comprises 16 residues. This chain's CDR3 is CASSPNRQSNTGELFF.

CDR3 residues: CASSQADGGDGYTF. The rearrangement uses TRBV4-1 and TRBJ1-2; no DNA is available, so the TRBD1 call from TCRdb remains unchecked. The CDR3 runs 14 residues. In germline, CDR1 is MGHRA, CDR2 YSYEKL.

This chain uses TRBV29-1 with TRBJ2-7; the TCRdb D gene call, TRBD1, has no DNA to confirm it. CDR3 length equals 16 residues. Per germline, CDR1 SQVTM and CDR2 ANQGSEA. CDR3 residues: CSVEGTGTGGPYEQYF.

The chain joins TRBV7-6 to TRBJ1-4. Germline lookup yields CDR1 SGHVS and CDR2 FNYEAQ. This CDR3 has 14 residues. CDR3 loop: CASSLDAGSEKLFF.

This chain links TRBV29-1 with TRBJ2-7; without DNA, the TCRdb call of TRBD2 cannot be checked. The length of the CDR3 is 13 residues. Germline values: CDR1 SQVTM, CDR2 ANQGSEA. The CDR3 loop is CSVGMIGPLEQYF.

V gene TRBV20-1 combines with J gene TRBJ2-5; TCRdb outputs TRBD2, but without DNA this stays unchecked. The CDR3 consists of 14 residues. CDR1 is DFQATT and CDR2 is SNEGSKA in the germline V gene (reference sequence). The CDR3 region is CSAVDYRIQETQYF.

This CDR3 is CASGQSYEQYF. The rearrangement links TRBV12-3 or TRBV12-4 to TRBJ2-7. The CDR3 consists of 11 residues.

The chain links TRBV6-5 to TRBJ1-1; the TCRdb call, TRBD1, lacks DNA for checking. The CDR3 loop spans 14 amino acids. The germline CDR1 and CDR2 sequences are MNHEY and SVGAGI. The CDR3 loop reads CASSPPGTGTEAFF.

CDR3 in amino acids: CASSPITESYEQYF. This chain joins TRBV5-1 and TRBJ2-7. CDR3 size: 14 residues. Germline V gives CDR1 SGHRS, CDR2 YFSETQ.

This chain uses TRBV4-2 with TRBJ2-2; TCRdb proposes TRBD2, but this gene call is untestable without DNA. The germline gives CDR1 LGHNA, CDR2 YNFKEQ. This CDR3 contains 16 residues. The CDR3: CASSYLPSGETGELFF.

V gene TRBV29-1 combines with J gene TRBJ1-1; TCRdb calls TRBD1, which cannot be checked without DNA. This CDR3 comprises 13 residues. CDR1 is SQVTM and CDR2 is ANQGSEA in the germline V gene. CDR3 protein: CSVGSGRDTEAFF.

V gene TRBV29-1 combines with J gene TRBJ2-2. The CDR3 spans 13 residues. Germline CDR1 is SQVTM and CDR2 is ANQGSEA. Here the CDR3 reads CSVEEENTGELFF.

The chain recombines TRBV29-1 with TRBJ2-7; TCRdb names TRBD1, which stays unverified in the absence of DNA. CDR1 is SQVTM and CDR2 is ANQGSEA in the germline V gene. The CDR3 spans 12 residues. CDR3: CSVRTGPWEQYF.

The chain carries TRBV12-3 or TRBV12-4 and TRBJ2-7; TCRdb lists TRBD2, though no DNA is available to test this call. This CDR3 region has 15 residues. The CDR3 protein is CASSWGLKLGYEQYF.

J is TRBJ1-2 and V is TRBV20-1; the D call of TRBD1 rests on TCRdb alone, since no DNA is present to check it. This CDR3 is built from 15 residues. CDR1 is DFQATT and CDR2 is SNEGSKA in the germline V gene (reference sequence). CDR3 loop: CSASPVGRGNYGYTF.

The V gene is TRBV10-3, the J gene TRBJ2-1. The length of the CDR3 is 14 residues. In germline, CDR1 is ENHRY, CDR2 SYGVKD. The CDR3 loop is CAIRRHNSYNEQFF.

The V and J genes are TRBV5-1 and TRBJ2-1; there is no DNA to check the TCRdb D call of TRBD1. The CDR3 sequence is 16 residues long. The germline V gene encodes CDR1 SGHRS and CDR2 YFSETQ. The CDR3 here is CASSLVGGISYNEQFF.

The rearrangement joins TRBV30 to TRBJ2-3; no DNA is available, so the TRBD1 call from TCRdb remains unchecked. The CDR3 spans 15 residues. The germline CDR1 and CDR2 sequences are GTSNPN and SVGIG (reference sequence). The CDR3 reads CAWRGHRDHTDTQYF. The full variable domain, its missing parts supplied by reference TRBV30 and TRBJ2-3, is SQTIHQWPATLVQPVGSPLSLECTVEGTSNPNLYWYRQAAGRGLQLLFYSVGIGQISSEVPQNLSASRPQDRQFILSSKKLLLSDSGFYLCAWRGHRDHTDTQYFGPGTRLTVL.

The chain joins TRBV13 to TRBJ1-2. The germline CDR1 and CDR2 sequences are PRHDT and FYEKMQ (reference sequence). This CDR3 spans 18 amino acids. The CDR3 spells CASSLGIGSPSEGYGYTF.

The chain uses TRBV6-6 and TRBJ2-1; TCRdb's D gene call, TRBD2, goes unchecked for lack of DNA. This CDR3 has 16 residues. CDR1 and CDR2 from the germline V gene are MNHNY and SVGAGI (reference sequence). CDR3 residues: CASSTLAGGSYNEQFF.

The chain couples TRBV29-1 to TRBJ2-1; the D call from TCRdb, TRBD1, cannot be confirmed without DNA. The CDR3 totals 14 residues. Germline-derived CDR1 and CDR2 are SQVTM and ANQGSEA. The CDR3 here is CSVALREPGNEQFF.